The 2 T cell receptor beta chains listed next were all sequenced from one sample in a study of untreated major depressive disorder. Whole-study results and caveats: TRBV05-01 (Vbeta 5.1) usage was higher in CD4+ T cells of depressed patients than controls.

Sequencing used immunoSEQ multiplex PCR; TCRdb keeps in-frame clones, though not all of them. Of about 15,000 clones detected, about nine tenths appear once; the ten largest clones hold 0.7% to 0.85%. No antigen is known for these receptors. The material sequenced was CD4+ T cells from PBMCs. These receptors originate from a man aged 25 to 40 with major depressive disorder.

The V call is TRBV30, the J call TRBJ1-1; perhaps TRBD1 as D (6 bases). V lost 5 bases, J lost 5 bases, and 15 bases lay in between. CDR3 length: 13 residues. In germline, CDR1 is GTSNPN, CDR2 SVGIG (reference sequence). The CDR3 here is CAWGGAGMTEAFF. The CDR3 DNA sequence: TGTGCCTGGGGGGGGGCAGGGATGACTGAAGCTTTCTTT. The entire variable domain, with the rest obtained from reference TRBV30 and TRBJ1-1, is as follows: SQTIHQWPATLVQPVGSPLSLECTVEGTSNPNLYWYRQAAGRGLQLLFYSVGIGQISSEVPQNLSASRPQDRQFILSSKKLLLSDSGFYLCAWGGAGMTEAFFGQGTRLTVV.

This rearrangement joins TRBV2 to TRBJ2-6, with D uncertain. The CDR3 runs to 14 residues. CDR1 is SNHLY, CDR2 FYNNEI, per germline. V lost 1 base, J lost 2 bases, and 3 bases lay in between. The CDR3 spells CASSEVPGANVLTF. The CDR3 DNA is TGTGCCAGCAGTGAAGTCCCTGGGGCCAACGTCCTGACTTTC.